Included here is one T cell receptor (beta chain) sequence, with context. Antigen unknown. This entry comes from a study of T-cell memory formation after mild COVID-19. Study observations and caveats: Contracting clones from day 15 to 85 showed balanced CD4/CD8; later expanders favored CD4+.

Germline CDR1 and CDR2: SEHNR and FQNEAQ (reference sequence). The V segment lost 5 bases and the J segment 0 bases; nucleotides outside the gene matches: 5. There are 17 residues in the CDR3. TCRdb processed the 5' RACE reads anew with MiXCR; each CDR3 protein has one entry. The data show a few hundred thousand distinct CDR3 sequences, about 20% seen once. The chain employs TRBV7-9 and TRBJ2-2; 11 nucleotides match TRBD2. This sequence originates from an adult woman who had mild COVID-19 (a few samples of this study predate the infection). Cell type and time point are not known. The specimen sequenced was PBMCs or a T cell subset sorted from them (not recorded which). CDR3: CASSTRLAGTNTGELFF. CDR3 DNA sequence: TGTGCCAGCAGCACCCGACTAGCGGGGACGAACACCGGGGAGCTGTTTTTT.